The clone carrying this T cell receptor (beta chain) was detected only once. Adults between about 18 and 95 years of age took part from under 30 US areas. In the original analysis: Using reference gene primer amplification, nucleated cell counts were estimated. Using immunoSEQ multiplex PCR, the repertoire was profiled, and TCRdb retains in-frame clones only, with some absent. V and J calls and clone size follow that table, whereas D and trimming were derived from the DNA. The data contain some 300,000 clones, just under 90% of them singletons. The sample originates from a study of blood T cell repertoires in COVID-19. Background on the study: Sites across the United States, Italy and Spain contributed samples from acute and convalescent COVID-19.

The source of this sequence is a woman in her twenties or thirties who had recovered from COVID-19. Sequencing was done on a sample of PBMCs or T cells enriched from blood (not recorded which).

CDR3 nucleotides: TGCAGTGCTAGTCGAGCCGGGTACGAGCAGTACTTC. Residues: CSASRAGYEQYF. This sequence joins TRBV20-1 and TRBJ2-7; D uncertain. The germline V gene encodes CDR1 DFQATT and CDR2 SNEGSKA (reference sequence). This CDR3 is built from 12 residues. Trimming pared 3 bases from V and 4 bases from J, leaving 10 bases between.